These 10 T cell receptor beta chains came from one sample sequenced in a study of sequential checkpoint blockade in melanoma. Only in-frame clones appear in the TCRdb table, and some are missing; sequencing was by immunoSEQ multiplex PCR. The sample consists of about 1,800 clones, about 20% of them appearing once. The treatment here: randomized to nivolumab then ipilimumab (arm A) or the reverse (arm B). The sample consisted of tumor tissue (inferred from file names), taken from a patient given nivolumab and ipilimumab in sequence. The origin of the receptors is a human donor with melanoma.

The rearrangement links TRBV4-1 to TRBJ1-5, with TRBD1 identical over 7 bases. Germline CDR1 and CDR2: MGHRA and YSYEKL. The V segment lost 4 bases and the J segment 6 bases; nucleotides outside the gene matches: 9. CDR3 length: 15 residues. CDR3 sequence: CASSPRVGGIQPQHF. CDR3 nucleotides: TGCGCCAGCAGCCCCCGGGTAGGGGGCATTCAGCCCCAGCATTTT.

This clone is medium-sized by share. V usage is TRBV28 and J usage is TRBJ2-7; 7 bases are shared with TRBD1. CDR1 and CDR2 (germline): MDHEN, SYDVKM. The CDR3 length is 19 residues. V lost 4 bases to trimming and J lost 2 bases; unmatched junction nucleotides: 20. The DNA of the CDR3 is TGTGCCAGCAGTTCTCCCGCTCGGCTTTTGACAGGGTCAGCCTACGAGCAGTACTTC. It translates to CASSSPARLLTGSAYEQYF.

In nucleotides, the CDR3 is TGTGCCAGCAGCGACACCGGGACCACGGCCGGGGAGCTGTTTTTT. Its translation is CASSDTGTTAGELFF. V is TRBV6-8 and J is TRBJ2-2, with D possibly called TRBD1 or TRBD2 (5 bases each). Trimming pared 6 bases from V and 6 bases from J, leaving 17 bases between. CDR3 length: 15 residues. Germline CDR1 reads MNHGY; CDR2 reads SAAAGT.

Only a few counts were recorded for this clone. The rearrangement links TRBV6-8 to TRBJ2-2; D is perhaps TRBD2 (6 bases). From germline, CDR1 is MNHGY and CDR2 SAAAGT. The CDR3 totals 19 residues. The germline V and J ends were trimmed by 7 bases and 4 bases, with 28 bases remaining between them. Here the CDR3 reads CASTHSGNVVSGGTGELFF. The CDR3 bases are TGTGCCAGCACCCACTCCGGCAACGTCGTATCCGGGGGCACCGGGGAGCTGTTTTTT.

The chain links TRBV28 to TRBJ2-7; perhaps TRBD1 as D (5 bases). V was cut by 8 bases and J by 2 bases, with 19 bases left in between. Germline CDR1 MDHEN, CDR2 SYDVKM. This CDR3 contains 15 residues. CDR3 in DNA: TGTGCCAGCGGCGAAGCCAGACAGCCGACCTACGAGCAGTACTTC. Translating gives CASGEARQPTYEQYF. The full variable domain, rest sourced from reference TRBV28 and TRBJ2-7, is DVKVTQSSRYLVKRTGEKVFLECVQDMDHENMFWYRQDPGLGLRLIYFSYDVKMKEKGDIPEGYSVSREKKERFSLILESASTNQTSMYLCASGEARQPTYEQYFGPGTRLTVT.

The V gene is TRBV6-8, the J gene TRBJ2-3, with TRBD2 identical over 11 bases. J was trimmed by 4 bases and V by 10 bases; bases with no gene match: 10. The CDR3 is 15 residues long. Germline assignment: CDR1 MNHGY and CDR2 SAAAGT. The CDR3: CAIRDSGRAADTQYF. For the CDR3, the DNA is TGTGCCATCAGGGATAGCGGGAGGGCCGCAGATACGCAGTATTTT.

This clone was seen only a few times. The chain uses TRBV19 and TRBJ2-1; D is uncertain. V lost 7 bases and J 9 bases, leaving 13 bases between the germline ends. The CDR3 has 12 amino acids. CDR1 is LNHDA and CDR2 is SQIVND in the germline V gene (reference sequence). The CDR3 spells CASITGLGEQFF. In DNA form, the CDR3 reads TGTGCCAGTATAACGGGTTTGGGTGAGCAGTTCTTC.

This clone is deemed medium-sized. The J gene is TRBJ2-3, the V gene TRBV6-8; 7 positions agree with TRBD2. Trimming cost V 10 bases and J 4 bases; bases outside gene matches: 11. The CDR3 is 14 amino acids. From germline, CDR1 is MNHGY and CDR2 SAAAGT. As DNA, the CDR3 is TGTGCCACCCGAGGCGGGAGAACTGCAGATACGCAGTATTTT. It translates to CATRGGRTADTQYF.

The CDR3 loop reads CASSDPAEGDGNQPQHF. CDR3 in DNA: TGTGCCAGCAGTGACCCGGCAGAGGGAGATGGCAATCAGCCCCAGCATTTT. V and J are TRBV6-8 and TRBJ1-5; the D is unclear. Trimming took off 5 bases at V and 2 bases at J, with 19 bases between the two ends. The CDR3 loop spans 17 amino acids. CDR1 is MNHGY, CDR2 SAAAGT, per germline.

This rearrangement joins TRBV11-3 to TRBJ2-7, with 7 bases matching TRBD2. Germline lookup yields CDR1 SGHNT and CDR2 YENEEA. J gave up 7 bases and V 5 bases, and 14 bases lay outside the gene matches. The CDR3 covers 15 residues. The CDR3, as DNA: TGTGCCAGCAGCCAAGTAACAGAGTCGGGGGGTGAGCAGTACTTC. Translating gives CASSQVTESGGEQYF.